The rows below give T cell receptor beta chains drawn from one sample of a study of blood T cell repertoires in COVID-19. Profiling relied on immunoSEQ multiplex PCR, and the TCRdb table lists in-frame clones only, not all of them. The table has about 200,000 clones, about 80% seen once; the top ten hold 6% to 8%. Sequencing used peripheral blood. These TCRs come from a human donor with acute or convalescent COVID-19. The donor label of this sample is uncertain. Each CDR3 is given with its conserved first and last residue. The D gene is left open where the match is weak. Expanded clones get a size class; other rows say once, few or many, or leave the size out.

V,D,J,size,DNA,CDR3
TRBV20-1,NA,TRBJ1-2,NA,TGCAGTGCTAGTCCAGATTCCTATGGCTACACCTTC,CSASPDSYGYTF
TRBV5-6,TRBD2,TRBJ2-4,once,TGTGCCAGCAGACCGACTAGCGGGAGGGACATTCAGTACTTC,CASRPTSGRDIQYF
TRBV5-1,NA,TRBJ1-1,NA,TGCGCCAGCAGCTCTCAGGGGCCGGGATGGGTCCCTGAAGCTTTCTTT,CASSSQGPGWVPEAFF
TRBV9,TRBD1,TRBJ2-3,NA,TGTGCCAGCAGCCCGCAGACAGGGGGCACAGATACGCAGTATTTT,CASSPQTGGTDTQYF
TRBV5-4,TRBD1,TRBJ1-2,NA,TGTGCCAGCAGCGTAACCGGGACAGCCTATGGCTACACCTTC,CASSVTGTAYGYTF
TRBV7-2,NA,TRBJ1-2,NA,TGTGCCAGCAGCCGGACACCACTTAACTATGGCTACACCTTC,CASSRTPLNYGYTF
TRBV19,NA,TRBJ1-5,few,TGTGCCAGTAGGACCTGGACAGACAATCAGCCCCAGCATTTT,CASRTWTDNQPQHF
TRBV27,NA,TRBJ2-5,NA,TGTGCCAGCAGTCCGGGGACATCCTTTGAGACCCAGTACTTC,CASSPGTSFETQYF
TRBV9,TRBD1,TRBJ1-4,NA,TGTGCCAGCAGCGGCAGGGGGCCTTCAACTAATGAAAAACTGTTTTTT,CASSGRGPSTNEKLFF
TRBV29-1,NA,TRBJ2-5,NA,TGCAGCGTTGAGGGGGGGCCCCTATCGGGGACCCAGTACTTC,CSVEGGPLSGTQYF
TRBV11-3,TRBD1,TRBJ2-1,once,TGTGCCAGCGAAAAGGGAGGGACAGGGCGCAATGAGCAGTTCTTC,CASEKGGTGRNEQFF
TRBV7-2,TRBD1,TRBJ1-4,NA,TGTGCCAGCAGCTCGGACAGGGCTTTCGGAAAACTGTTTTTT,CASSSDRAFGKLFF
TRBV7-2,TRBD1,TRBJ1-2,once,TGTGCCAGCAGCTTAGTGGGACAGGGTAGTGGCTACACCTTC,CASSLVGQGSGYTF
TRBV9,NA,TRBJ2-6,NA,TGTGCCAGCAGCTCGCACAGGAACTCTGGGGCCAACGTCCTGACTTTC,CASSSHRNSGANVLTF
TRBV2,NA,TRBJ1-1,NA,TGTGCCAGCAGTGAAATGGGCAGGGGTTGGGCTTTCTTT,CASSEMGRGWAFF
TRBV27,NA,TRBJ2-5,NA,TGTGCCAGCAGTCGCTACGCACAAGAGACCCAGTACTTC,CASSRYAQETQYF
TRBV6-6,NA,TRBJ1-2,NA,TGTGCCAGCAGTCCAGGGTCGCGTGGCTACACCTTC,CASSPGSRGYTF
TRBV9,TRBD1,TRBJ1-1,once,TGTGCCAGCAGCGTGGGGGACAGGAACACTGAAGCTTTCTTT,CASSVGDRNTEAFF
TRBV19,TRBD1,TRBJ2-6,NA,TGTGCCAGTACCCCGACAGGGCCCGGGGCCAACGTCCTGACTTTC,CASTPTGPGANVLTF
TRBV2,NA,TRBJ1-6,NA,TGTGCCAGCAGTGATGTGCGGGTGGGATCACCCCTCCACTTT,CASSDVRVGSPLHF
TRBV5-1,TRBD2,TRBJ2-2,NA,TGCGCCAGCAGCTTTACGGCTAGCGGGAGACCGAAGTCCGGGGAGCTGTTTTTT,CASSFTASGRPKSGELFF
TRBV18,TRBD1,TRBJ1-1,NA,TGTGCCAGCTCACCCGGGACAGATAACACTGAAGCTTTCTTT,CASSPGTDNTEAFF
TRBV7-9,NA,TRBJ2-2,NA,TGTGCCAGCAGCTTAGGGACAGTGAACGCCGGGGAGCTGTTTTTT,CASSLGTVNAGELFF
TRBV27,TRBD1,TRBJ1-1,NA,TGTGCCAGCAGGGACAGGGTTAACACTGAAGCTTTCTTT,CASRDRVNTEAFF
TRBV2,TRBD1,TRBJ2-7,NA,TGTGCCAGCAGTGCCTGGCCAGGGGGTGCTTACGAGCAGTACTTC,CASSAWPGGAYEQYF
TRBV6-5,TRBD2,TRBJ2-7,NA,TGTGCCAGCAGGGATCCGGGACTAGCGATAGACGAGCAGTACTTC,CASRDPGLAIDEQYF
TRBV5-1,TRBD2,TRBJ2-7,few,TGCGCCAGCAGCCGTCAGGGCGGGGGAACCTACGAGCAGTACTTC,CASSRQGGGTYEQYF
TRBV6-2/TRBV6-3,TRBD2,TRBJ2-5,once,TGTGCCAGCAGCCCTACGGGACTAGCGGGCCTAGTTGCTCAGTACTTC,CASSPTGLAGLVAQYF
TRBV7-2,TRBD2,TRBJ2-3,few,TGTGCCAGCAGCTTAGGACTAGCGGGAGGTGAAGATACGCAGTATTTT,CASSLGLAGGEDTQYF
TRBV14,TRBD2,TRBJ2-3,once,TGTGCCAGCAGCGACCGCGTTAGCGGGAGGGCCCCAGATACGCAGTATTTT,CASSDRVSGRAPDTQYF
TRBV5-1,NA,TRBJ2-6,NA,TGCGCCAGCAGCTTGGGTGCGAGCTCTGGGGCCAACGTCCTGACTTTC,CASSLGASSGANVLTF
TRBV3-1/TRBV3-2,NA,TRBJ2-2,NA,TGTGCCAGCAGCCAAGCCCGCGGGACGAACACCGGGGAGCTGTTTTTT,CASSQARGTNTGELFF
TRBV12-5,TRBD1,TRBJ2-5,NA,TGTGCTAGTGGTTCCCTCCCGACAGGGGGACAGACCCAGTACTTC,CASGSLPTGGQTQYF
TRBV9,TRBD2,TRBJ2-2,NA,TGTGCCAGCAGCGTAGCTTTGGGGACTAGCGGGGTGCCGAAGGTCGGGGAGCTGTTTTTT,CASSVALGTSGVPKVGELFF
TRBV9,NA,TRBJ2-1,NA,TGTGCCAGCAGCGTAAATGACAAGAATGAGCAGTTCTTC,CASSVNDKNEQFF
TRBV6-2/TRBV6-3,NA,TRBJ2-1,once,TGTGCCAGCAGTTACTCGAGGGTTAATGAGCAGTTCTTC,CASSYSRVNEQFF
TRBV12-5,NA,TRBJ1-1,NA,TGTGCTAGTGTGTTAGCGCAGACTGAAGCTTTCTTT,CASVLAQTEAFF
TRBV4-1,NA,TRBJ1-2,NA,TGCGCCAGCAGCCAAGATAGGCGGTCTAGCTACACCTTC,CASSQDRRSSYTF
TRBV18,TRBD1,TRBJ2-2,NA,TGTGCCAGCTCACCGCCGGGACAGGGCGTATATTCGAACACCGGGGAGCTGTTTTTT,CASSPPGQGVYSNTGELFF
TRBV2,NA,TRBJ2-7,NA,TGTGCCAGCGGTCGGGGATACGAGCAGTACTTC,CASGRGYEQYF
TRBV14,NA,TRBJ2-2,NA,TGTGCCAGCAGCCGAGCGGGCGGGGAGCTGTTTTTT,CASSRAGGELFF
TRBV9,NA,TRBJ1-2,NA,TGTGCCAGCAGCTCAAGCGGGCAGCTTTATGGCTACACCTTC,CASSSSGQLYGYTF
TRBV7-9,NA,TRBJ1-2,NA,TGTGCCAGCAGCTTAGATGCAGGGAGGGGCGGCTACACCTTC,CASSLDAGRGGYTF
TRBV28,NA,TRBJ1-3,NA,TGTGCCAGCACCCGGAGGGGGGGGCTCAGTGGAAACACCATATATTTT,CASTRRGGLSGNTIYF
TRBV28,NA,TRBJ1-1,NA,TGTGCCAGCAGACTGAACAGAAACACTGAAGCTTTCTTT,CASRLNRNTEAFF
TRBV5-1,NA,TRBJ2-1,NA,TGCGCCAGCAGCTTGGCAGGGATAACTAATGAGCAGTTCTTC,CASSLAGITNEQFF
TRBV6-5,NA,TRBJ2-2,once,TGTGCCAGCACCGGGTCACTGAACACCGGGGAGCTGTTTTTT,CASTGSLNTGELFF
TRBV10-3,NA,TRBJ1-1,NA,TGTGCCATCAGTGGGTTGCGAGACAGCAACACTGAAGCTTTCTTT,CAISGLRDSNTEAFF
TRBV6-5,TRBD1,TRBJ1-1,NA,TGTGCCAGCAGTTACTCGTCGACAGGGGCGGATATCGCTTTCTTT,CASSYSSTGADIAFF
TRBV16,TRBD1,TRBJ2-4,NA,TGTGCCAGCAGCCACGACAGGGTAATGCTAGCCAAAAACATTCAGTACTTC,CASSHDRVMLAKNIQYF
TRBV6-5,TRBD1,TRBJ1-1,few,TGTGCCAGCAGATCCGGGACAGCTATCATTGAAGCTTTCTTT,CASRSGTAIIEAFF